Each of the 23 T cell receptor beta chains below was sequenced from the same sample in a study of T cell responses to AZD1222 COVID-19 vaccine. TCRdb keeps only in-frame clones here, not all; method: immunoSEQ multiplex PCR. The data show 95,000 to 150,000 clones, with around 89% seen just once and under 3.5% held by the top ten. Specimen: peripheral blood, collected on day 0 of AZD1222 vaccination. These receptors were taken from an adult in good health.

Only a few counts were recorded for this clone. The CDR3 loop reads CASSPWTSGGNEQFF. The CDR3 DNA is TGTGCCAGCAGCCCTTGGACTAGCGGGGGCAATGAGCAGTTCTTC. The chain links TRBV6-2 or TRBV6-3 to TRBJ2-1; 13 bases map to TRBD2. This CDR3 spans 15 amino acids. CDR1 and CDR2 from the germline V gene are MNHEY and SVGEGT. The J segment lost 6 bases and the V segment lost 6 bases, leaving 5 bases of the junction unmatched.

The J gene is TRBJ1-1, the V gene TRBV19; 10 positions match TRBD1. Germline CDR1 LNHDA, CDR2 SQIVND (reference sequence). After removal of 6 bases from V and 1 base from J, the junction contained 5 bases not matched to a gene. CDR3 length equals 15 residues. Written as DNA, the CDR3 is TGTGCCAGTAGGCGGACAGGGGGAACGAACACTGAAGCTTTCTTT. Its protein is CASRRTGGTNTEAFF.

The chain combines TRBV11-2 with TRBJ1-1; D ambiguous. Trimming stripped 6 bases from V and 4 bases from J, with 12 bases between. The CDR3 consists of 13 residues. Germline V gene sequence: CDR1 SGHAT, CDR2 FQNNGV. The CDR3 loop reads CASSPVGFTEAFF. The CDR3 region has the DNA TGTGCCAGCAGTCCTGTAGGGTTCACTGAAGCTTTCTTT.

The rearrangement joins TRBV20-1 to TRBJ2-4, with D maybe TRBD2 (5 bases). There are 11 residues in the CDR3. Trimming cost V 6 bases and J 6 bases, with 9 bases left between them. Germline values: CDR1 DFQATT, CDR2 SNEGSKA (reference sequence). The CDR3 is CSAKTTNIQYF. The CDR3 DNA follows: TGCAGTGCGAAGACTACAAACATTCAGTACTTC.

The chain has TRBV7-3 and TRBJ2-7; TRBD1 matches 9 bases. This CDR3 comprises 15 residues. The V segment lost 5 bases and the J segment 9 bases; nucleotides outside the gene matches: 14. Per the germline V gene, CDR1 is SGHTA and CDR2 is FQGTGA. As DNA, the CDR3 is TGTGCCAGCAGCCCAACTCCGGGACAGGGAATAGCGCAGTACTTC. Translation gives CASSPTPGQGIAQYF.

This chain's CDR3 is CASSVARDGESYGYTF. In DNA form, the CDR3 reads TGTGCCAGCAGCGTAGCTCGGGATGGGGAGAGCTATGGCTACACCTTC. J is TRBJ1-2 and V is TRBV9; no clear D gene. V dropped 0 bases and J dropped 4 bases, with 16 bases sitting between them. This CDR3 is 16 amino acids long. Germline V gene data show CDR1 as SGDLS and CDR2 as YYNGEE.

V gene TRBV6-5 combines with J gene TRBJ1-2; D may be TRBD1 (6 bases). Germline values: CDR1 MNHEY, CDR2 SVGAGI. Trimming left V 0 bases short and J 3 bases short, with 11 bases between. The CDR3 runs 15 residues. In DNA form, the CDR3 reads TGTGCCAGCAGTTACTCTCGGGGGGCTGACTATGGCTACACCTTC. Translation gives CASSYSRGADYGYTF.

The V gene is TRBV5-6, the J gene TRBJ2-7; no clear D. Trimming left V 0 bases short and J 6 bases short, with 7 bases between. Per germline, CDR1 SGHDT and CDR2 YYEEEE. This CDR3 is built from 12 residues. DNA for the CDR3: TGTGCCAGCAGCTTGGCCGGGCTCGAGCAGTACTTC. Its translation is CASSLAGLEQYF.

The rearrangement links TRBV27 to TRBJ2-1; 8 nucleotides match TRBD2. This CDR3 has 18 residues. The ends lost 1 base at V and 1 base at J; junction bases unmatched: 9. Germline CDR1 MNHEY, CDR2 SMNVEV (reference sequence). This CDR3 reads CASSLFAGGSYSYNEQFF. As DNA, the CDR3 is TGTGCCAGCAGTTTATTCGCGGGGGGCTCCTATTCCTACAATGAGCAGTTCTTC.

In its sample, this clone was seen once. CDR3 sequence: CASSLAGDYGYTF. DNA of the CDR3: TGTGCCAGCAGTTTAGCAGGGGACTATGGCTACACCTTC. V and J are TRBV27 and TRBJ1-2; possibly TRBD1 for D (6 bases). Germline V gene data show CDR1 as MNHEY and CDR2 as SMNVEV (reference sequence). The ends were cut back, 2 bases at V and 3 bases at J, with 7 bases in the middle. This CDR3 is built from 13 residues.

DNA for the CDR3: TGCGCCAGCAGTCCACGGGACACGGGCTACAATGAGCAGTTCTTC. Translation gives CASSPRDTGYNEQFF. The V and J genes are TRBV5-1 and TRBJ2-1; a weak D match, TRBD1 (6 bases). The V end lost 5 bases, the J end lost 3 bases, and 15 bases lay between the germline ends. This CDR3 contains 15 residues. Germline V gene sequence: CDR1 SGHRS, CDR2 YFSETQ.

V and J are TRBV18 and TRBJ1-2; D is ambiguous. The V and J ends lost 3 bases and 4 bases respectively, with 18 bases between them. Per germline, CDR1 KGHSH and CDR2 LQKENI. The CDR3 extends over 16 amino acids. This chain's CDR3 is CASSPFSWTDIYGYTF. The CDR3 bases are TGTGCCAGCTCACCCTTTTCATGGACCGACATCTATGGCTACACCTTC.

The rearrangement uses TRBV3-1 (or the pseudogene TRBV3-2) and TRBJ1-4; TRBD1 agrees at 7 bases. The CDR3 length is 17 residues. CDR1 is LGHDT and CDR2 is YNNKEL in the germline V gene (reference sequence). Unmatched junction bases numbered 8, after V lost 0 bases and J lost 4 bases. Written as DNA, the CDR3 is TGTGCCAGCAGCCAAGAAATCGGCAGGGGGGTTAATGAAAAACTGTTTTTT. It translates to CASSQEIGRGVNEKLFF.

The CDR3 reads CASSLGTGVHGELFF. DNA of the CDR3: TGTGCCAGCAGTTTAGGGACAGGGGTTCACGGGGAGCTGTTTTTT. The V call is TRBV27, the J call TRBJ2-2; 10 bases match TRBD1. Trimming cost V 2 bases and J 7 bases; bases outside gene matches: 4. The CDR3 covers 15 residues. Germline V gene lookup returns CDR1 MNHEY and CDR2 SMNVEV (reference sequence).

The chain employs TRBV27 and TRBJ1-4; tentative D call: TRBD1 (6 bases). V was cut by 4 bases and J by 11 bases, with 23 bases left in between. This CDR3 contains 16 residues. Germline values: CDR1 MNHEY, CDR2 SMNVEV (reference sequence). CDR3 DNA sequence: TGTGCCAGCAGTTCCCGGATTGGCAGGGGAGTGGGGAAACTGTTTTTT. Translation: CASSSRIGRGVGKLFF.

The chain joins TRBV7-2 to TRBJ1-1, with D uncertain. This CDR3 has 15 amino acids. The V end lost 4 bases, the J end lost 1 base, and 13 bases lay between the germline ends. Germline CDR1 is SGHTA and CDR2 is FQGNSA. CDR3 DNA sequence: TGTGCCAGCAGCTCGTCGTTGGTTACGAACACTGAAGCTTTCTTT. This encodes CASSSSLVTNTEAFF.

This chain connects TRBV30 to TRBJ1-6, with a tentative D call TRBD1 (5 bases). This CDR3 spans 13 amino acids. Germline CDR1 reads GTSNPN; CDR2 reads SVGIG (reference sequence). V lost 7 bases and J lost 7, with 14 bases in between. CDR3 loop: CAFGWGTNSPLHF. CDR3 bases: TGTGCCTTCGGGTGGGGGACCAATTCACCCCTCCACTTT.

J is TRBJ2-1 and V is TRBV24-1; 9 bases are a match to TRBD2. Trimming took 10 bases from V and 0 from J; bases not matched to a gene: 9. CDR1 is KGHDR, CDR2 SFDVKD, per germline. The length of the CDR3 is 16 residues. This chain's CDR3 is CATVSSGANSYNEQFF. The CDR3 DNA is TGTGCCACAGTCTCTAGCGGGGCCAACTCCTACAATGAGCAGTTCTTC.

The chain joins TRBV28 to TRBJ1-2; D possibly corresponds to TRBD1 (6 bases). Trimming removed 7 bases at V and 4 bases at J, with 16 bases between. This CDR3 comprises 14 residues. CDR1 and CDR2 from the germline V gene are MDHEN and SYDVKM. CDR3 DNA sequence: TGTGCCAGCACCCAGGACAGTACCCGCTATGGCTACACCTTC. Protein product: CASTQDSTRYGYTF.

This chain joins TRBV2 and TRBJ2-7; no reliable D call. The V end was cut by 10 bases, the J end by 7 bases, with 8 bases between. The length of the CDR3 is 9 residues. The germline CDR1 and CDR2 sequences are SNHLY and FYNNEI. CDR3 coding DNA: TGTGCCATTTCCGGGGAGCAGTACTTC. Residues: CAISGEQYF.

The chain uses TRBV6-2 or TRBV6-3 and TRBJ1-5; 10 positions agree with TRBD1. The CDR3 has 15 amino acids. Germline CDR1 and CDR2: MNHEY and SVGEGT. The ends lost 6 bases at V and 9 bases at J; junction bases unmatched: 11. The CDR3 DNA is TGTGCCAGCAGCCATGGACAGGGGGGCATGGCGCCCCAGCATTTT. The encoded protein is CASSHGQGGMAPQHF.

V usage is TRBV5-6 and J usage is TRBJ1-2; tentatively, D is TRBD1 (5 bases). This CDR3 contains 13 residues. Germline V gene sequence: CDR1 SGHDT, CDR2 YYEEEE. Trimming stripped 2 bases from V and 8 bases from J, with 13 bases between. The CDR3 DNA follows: TGTGCCAGCAGCTTTGCGGGGCTCGGCGGCTACACCTTC. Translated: CASSFAGLGGYTF.

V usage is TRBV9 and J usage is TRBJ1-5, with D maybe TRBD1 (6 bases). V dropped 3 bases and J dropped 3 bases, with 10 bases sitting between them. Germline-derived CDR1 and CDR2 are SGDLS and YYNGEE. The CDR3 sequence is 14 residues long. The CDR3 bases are TGTGCCAGCAGCGCCCGGGACAACAATCAGCCCCAGCATTTT. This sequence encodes CASSARDNNQPQHF.